One and the same sample provided the 9 T cell receptor beta chains below, sequenced in a study of shared clonotypes between healthy human individuals. Assay used: immunoSEQ multiplex PCR; TCRdb lists only in-frame clones, some missing. The table lists hundreds of thousands of clones, just over 90% of them singletons. Terminally differentiated effector memory CD45RA+ cells were excluded by CCR7 positive selection of CD45RO-negative cells. The specimen was naive CD8+ T cells sorted from blood. These receptors all come from a man aged 25-45 years in good health.

The rearrangement joins TRBV29-1 to TRBJ2-3; the D is unclear. Germline V gives CDR1 SQVTM, CDR2 ANQGSEA. The CDR3 loop spans 13 amino acids. V was clipped by 4 bases and J by 2 bases, with 10 bases between them. The DNA for the CDR3 is TGCAGCGTTGGGGCGGAAACCACAGATACGCAGTATTTT. The encoded protein is CSVGAETTDTQYF.

This chain's CDR3 is CAWEGLASEKSTDTQYF. CDR3 DNA: TGTGCCTGGGAGGGACTAGCGTCAGAAAAGAGCACAGATACGCAGTATTTT. The chain recombines TRBV30 with TRBJ2-3; 10 positions match TRBD2. The CDR3 is 17 residues long. Per the germline V gene, CDR1 is GTSNPN and CDR2 is SVGIG (reference sequence). Germline trimming cut 5 bases from V and 0 bases from J; bases unmatched to any gene: 11.

For this clone: This sample includes further DNA sequences coding for the same CDR3. The rearrangement links TRBV28 to TRBJ2-3, with D unclear. This CDR3 is 13 amino acids long. Germline V gene lookup returns CDR1 MDHEN and CDR2 SYDVKM. Trimming left V 3 bases short and J 3 bases short, with 7 bases between. CDR3 in DNA: TGTGCCAGCAGTTTTAGGGTAACAGATACGCAGTATTTT. This translates into CASSFRVTDTQYF.

The gene calls are TRBV6-6 and TRBJ2-5; 12 bases match TRBD2. V trimming: 3 bases; J trimming: 5 bases; junction bases outside the gene matches: 7. Germline V gives CDR1 MNHNY, CDR2 SVGAGI (reference sequence). The CDR3 length is 16 residues. CDR3: CASSYRGTSGYETQYF. The CDR3 nucleotides read TGTGCCAGCAGTTATAGGGGGACTAGCGGGTATGAGACCCAGTACTTC.

V gene TRBV11-2 combines with J gene TRBJ1-1, with a tentative D call TRBD1 (5 bases). Germline V gives CDR1 SGHAT, CDR2 FQNNGV. CDR3 length: 13 residues. The germline V and J ends were trimmed by 8 bases and 7 bases, with 17 bases remaining between them. The CDR3 bases are TGTGCCAGCCCCGGTAGGGGTGATGATGAAGCTTTCTTT. This sequence encodes CASPGRGDDEAFF.

The sample holds one count of this clone. The chain recombines TRBV27 with TRBJ2-1, with 8 bases identical to TRBD2. The CDR3 has 18 residues. Germline V gives CDR1 MNHEY, CDR2 SMNVEV (reference sequence). With V trimmed by 6 bases and J by 8 bases, 21 bases remained unmatched. CDR3 coding DNA: TGTGCCAGCAGAGGACTCTCAGCGGGAGTAAAATTTCGTGATGAGCAGTTCTTC. Translation: CASRGLSAGVKFRDEQFF.

V gene TRBV27 combines with J gene TRBJ2-5; unclear D gene. V was pared by 4 bases and J by 4 bases, with 16 bases between. From germline, CDR1 is MNHEY and CDR2 SMNVEV (reference sequence). CDR3 length: 15 residues. CDR3 residues: CASSWARTSGETQYF. The CDR3 nucleotides read TGTGCCAGCAGTTGGGCCAGGACGTCAGGAGAGACCCAGTACTTC.

The gene calls are TRBV10-1 and TRBJ2-6; D remains unclear. The germline V gene encodes CDR1 WNHNN and CDR2 SYGVQD (reference sequence). The V end was cut by 3 bases, the J end by 0 bases, with 0 bases between. The CDR3 totals 13 residues. In nucleotides, the CDR3 is TGCGCCAGCAGTGACTCTGGGGCCAACGTCCTGACTTTC. This sequence encodes CASSDSGANVLTF.

For the CDR3, the DNA is TGTGCCAGCAGCGTATCCTGGGGATCTGGGGCCAACGTCCTGACTTTC. It codes for CASSVSWGSGANVLTF. The chain has TRBV9 and TRBJ2-6, with D unclear. The CDR3 length is 16 residues. V lost 1 base and J lost 1, with 9 bases in between. Germline CDR1 reads SGDLS; CDR2 reads YYNGEE.